The T cell receptor beta chain under discussion was sequenced for a study of blood T cell repertoires in COVID-19. Overall study: Whether acute or convalescent, the COVID-19 samples came from the United States, Italy and Spain. Nucleic acid was either cDNA or gDNA, and it came from T cells, B-cell-depleted T cells, or PBMCs.

In the original analysis: Amplification from reference gene primers served as the basis for estimated nucleated cell counts. This table comes from immunoSEQ multiplex PCR, and its TCRdb copy is limited to in-frame clones, with some not included. The D gene and trimming were derived from the DNA, and the V and J assignments and clone size from that table. The table includes about 75,000 clones, almost 90% detected once. The CDR3 runs to 16 residues. Germline assignment: CDR1 MNHEY and CDR2 SVGAGI. Trimming pared 1 base from V and 7 bases from J, leaving 14 bases between. The rearrangement joins TRBV6-5 to TRBJ1-6; possible D gene TRBD1, 6 bases. The source material was peripheral blood. The sequence derives from a human donor in a cohort sampled during active COVID-19. The CDR3 here is CASSYFIFTGNSPLHF. CDR3 bases: TGTGCCAGCAGTTACTTTATATTCACAGGGAATTCACCCCTCCACTTT.